This record covers a single T cell receptor beta chain. Its cognate antigen is unknown. CDR3 length equals 14 residues. Germline V CDR1 and CDR2: MNHEY, SMNVEV (reference sequence). After removal of 4 bases from V and 6 bases from J, the junction contained 6 bases not matched to a gene. The PCR had 60 Vbeta and 13 Jbeta primers. This table comes from immunoSEQ multiplex PCR, and its TCRdb copy is limited to in-frame clones, with some not included. The data include 150,000 to 200,000 clones; the top ten clones carry approximately 0.82%. The data derive from a study of cytomegalovirus exposure and HLA in healthy donors. Study-level points and caveats: Specificity of three CMV-associated chains for CMV antigens was verified in vitro. A later analysis appeared to link common viral pathogens to several of the most significant clusters. The study had only CMV serostatus as immune exposure information. Data from an earlier analysis indicated that most TCR beta V segments were productive either about 90% or about 30% of the time.

This receptor was obtained from a woman aged 18-35 years in good health and CMV-seropositive. Sequenced material: PBMCs. V is TRBV27 and J is TRBJ1-2; TRBD1 matches 9 bases. The CDR3: CASSSPGQGHGYTF. The CDR3, as DNA: TGTGCCAGCAGTTCTCCGGGACAGGGTCATGGCTACACCTTC.